The entry that follows covers one T cell receptor beta chain sequence. Its antigen is as yet unknown. Preparation of the TCRbeta library was carried out with unique molecular identifiers. TCRdb redid the calling of the PCR reads with MiXCR, one entry per CDR3 protein. The sample lists about 190,000 distinct CDR3 sequences, 11% occurring once. This CDR3 region has 20 residues. Germline V CDR1 and CDR2: MNHEY, SVGEGT. J gave up 0 bases and V 5 bases, and 13 bases lay outside the gene matches. This entry comes from a study of T-cell reconstitution after alpha-beta-depleted transplantation in children. Study observations and caveats: There were reportedly several hundred expanded graft clones from which alpha-beta T cells came about two months after transplant. Some patients' high day-60 TCRbeta diversity was traced to surviving recipient T cells and thymic progenitors. One year post-transplant, T-cell counts and diversity were largely derived from T cells produced anew.

The receptor comes from a boy between 2 and 10 years old with acute myeloid leukemia, due to receive a stem cell transplant. The chain links TRBV6-2 or TRBV6-3 to TRBJ2-1, with 13 bases that match TRBD2. This specimen was PBMCs, taken before TCRalphabeta/CD19-depleted stem cell transplant. CDR3 protein: CASSNSGTSGILNSYNEQFF. CDR3 DNA: TGTGCCAGCAGTAATTCCGGGACTAGCGGGATCTTAAACTCCTACAATGAGCAGTTCTTC.